This passage covers 16 T cell receptor beta chains from one sample sequenced in a study of CD8 T cells in Susac syndrome. RNA was extracted with the RNeasy kit, and a quantity of roughly 0.5 to 1 ug was reverse transcribed using random hexamers. A single record per CDR3 protein comes from TCRdb applying MiXCR to the immunoSEQ multiplex PCR reads. The repertoire includes more than 95,000 distinct CDR3 sequences, 93% of them detected once, and roughly 0.088% sits in the top ten. Input material: CD4+ T cells from PBMCs. The receptors come from a human donor with multiple sclerosis.

CDR3 sequence (DNA): TGTGCCAGCAGCTTAACAAATTCACCCCTCCACTTT. Translating it yields CASSLTNSPLHF. This chain connects TRBV11-2 to TRBJ1-6; D unresolved. Trimming removed 2 bases at V and 7 bases at J, with 3 bases between. This CDR3 comprises 12 residues. Looked up from germline, CDR1 is SGHAT and CDR2 is FQNNGV.

This clonotype has only one observation. The chain joins TRBV27 to TRBJ1-2; D remains ambiguous. CDR3 length equals 18 residues. Germline values: CDR1 MNHEY, CDR2 SMNVEV (reference sequence). V gave up 2 bases and J gave up 1 base, with 20 bases separating them. The CDR3 nucleotides read TGTGCCAGCAGTTTAGAGGGCAGGCGCTCAATCCGTAACTATGGCTACACCTTC. Translation gives CASSLEGRRSIRNYGYTF.

The chain couples TRBV30 to TRBJ1-2; no clear D. The CDR3 spans 14 residues. Germline values: CDR1 GTSNPN, CDR2 SVGIG (reference sequence). Trimming removed 3 bases from V and 5 bases from J, with 16 bases in between. CDR3 protein: CAWSRTRTGYGYTF. CDR3 coding DNA: TGTGCCTGGAGCCGAACCAGGACGGGATATGGCTACACCTTC. Looking up the rest from reference TRBV30 and TRBJ1-2 gives the full variable domain: SQTIHQWPATLVQPVGSPLSLECTVEGTSNPNLYWYRQAAGRGLQLLFYSVGIGQISSEVPQNLSASRPQDRQFILSSKKLLLSDSGFYLCAWSRTRTGYGYTFGSGTRLTVV.

The chain has TRBV5-4 and TRBJ1-2, with 7 bases fitting TRBD1. Germline V gene data show CDR1 as SGHNT and CDR2 as YYREEE (reference sequence). V was clipped by 3 bases and J by 12 bases; unmatched bases: 8. The CDR3 totals 12 residues. This CDR3 reads CASSWGQLEHTF. CDR3 DNA: TGTGCCAGCAGCTGGGGACAGTTGGAGCACACCTTC.

The CDR3 DNA reads TGTGCCAGTAGTATTAACAACCAAGAGACCCAGTACTTC. This sequence encodes CASSINNQETQYF. This rearrangement joins TRBV19 to TRBJ2-5; no definite D call. Germline assignment: CDR1 LNHDA and CDR2 SQIVND (reference sequence). This CDR3 has 13 amino acids. V was trimmed by 3 bases and J by 0 bases, leaving 5 bases between them. Drawing the rest from reference TRBV19 and TRBJ2-5, the complete variable domain is DGGITQSPKYLFRKEGQNVTLSCEQNLNHDAMYWYRQDPGQGLRLIYYSQIVNDFQKGDIAEGYSVSREKKESFPLTVTSAQKNPTAFYLCASSINNQETQYFGPGTRLLVL.

V is TRBV20-1 and J is TRBJ2-5; 9 bases agree with TRBD2. This CDR3 has 14 residues. V was pared by 0 bases and J by 4 bases, with 3 bases of the junction left unmatched. Per germline, CDR1 DFQATT and CDR2 SNEGSKA (reference sequence). CDR3 nucleotide sequence: TGCAGTGCTAGAGAACTAGCGGGTGCAGAGACCCAGTACTTC. Encoded protein: CSARELAGAETQYF.

The J gene is TRBJ2-7, the V gene TRBV5-1; either TRBD1 or TRBD2 may supply D (5 bases each). The V gene lost 0 bases and the J gene lost 6 bases, with 16 bases spanning the gap. The CDR3 totals 15 residues. Per germline, CDR1 SGHRS and CDR2 YFSETQ. CDR3 region: CASSLERLGVREQYF. The DNA of the CDR3 is TGCGCCAGCAGCTTGGAGCGTTTGGGGGTGCGCGAGCAGTACTTC.

This chain joins TRBV3-1 and TRBJ1-4; D might be TRBD1 (6 bases). CDR1 LGHDT and CDR2 YNNKEL come from the germline V gene (reference sequence). This CDR3 is 16 amino acids long. V dropped 1 base and J dropped 2 bases, with 11 bases sitting between them. Written as DNA, the CDR3 is TGTGCCAGCAGCCAAGTCGGGGGCCTGACTAATGAAAAACTGTTTTTT. Encoded protein: CASSQVGGLTNEKLFF. The full variable domain, its missing parts supplied by reference TRBV3-1 and TRBJ1-4, is DTAVSQTPKYLVTQMGNDKSIKCEQNLGHDTMYWYKQDSKKFLKIMFSYNNKELIINETVPNRFSPKSPDKAHLNLHINSLELGDSAVYFCASSQVGGLTNEKLFFGSGTQLSVL.

The sample holds one count of this clonotype. The chain employs TRBV6-4 and TRBJ2-1, with 12 positions matching TRBD2. The germline V gene encodes CDR1 MRHNA and CDR2 SNTAGT. CDR3 length equals 13 residues. V trimming: 5 bases; J trimming: 9 bases; junction bases outside the gene matches: 2. The CDR3 region has the DNA TGTGCCAGCAGTTGGACTAGCGGGGCTGAGCAGTTCTTC. Its translation: CASSWTSGAEQFF.

The gene calls are TRBV5-1 and TRBJ1-2; D remains ambiguous. The CDR3 is 14 residues long. Germline loops: CDR1 SGHRS, CDR2 YFSETQ. Deletions cut 0 bases from V and 3 bases from J, with 9 bases between. The CDR3 DNA is TGCGCCAGCAGCTTGGTTCCTGCAGACTATGGCTACACCTTC. It specifies CASSLVPADYGYTF. Filled out from reference TRBV5-1 and TRBJ1-2, the complete variable domain reads KAGVTQTPRYLIKTRGQQVTLSCSPISGHRSVSWYQQTPGQGLQFLFEYFSETQRNKGNFPGRFSGRQFSNSRSEMNVSTLELGDSALYLCASSLVPADYGYTFGSGTRLTVV.

The chain links TRBV19 to TRBJ1-1; no firm D call. This CDR3 spans 12 amino acids. V dropped 5 bases and J dropped 7 bases, with 11 bases sitting between them. CDR1 and CDR2 from the germline V gene are LNHDA and SQIVND (reference sequence). Written as DNA, the CDR3 is TGTGCCAGTAGTCTGAAGGACGGTGAAGCTTTCTTT. Residues: CASSLKDGEAFF.

V gene TRBV12-3 or TRBV12-4 combines with J gene TRBJ2-1; 7 positions agree with TRBD2. The CDR3 consists of 14 residues. The ends lost 6 bases at V and 7 bases at J; junction bases unmatched: 9. The CDR3 spells CASSSFGRGNEQFF. The CDR3 nucleotides read TGTGCCAGCAGCTCCTTTGGGAGGGGAAATGAGCAGTTCTTC.

V and J are TRBV29-1 and TRBJ1-1; D is uncertain. Deletions cut 3 bases from V and 1 base from J, with 9 bases between. CDR1 is SQVTM, CDR2 ANQGSEA, per germline. This CDR3 is built from 13 residues. The CDR3 DNA sequence: TGCAGCGTTGATCAGGCGACGAACACTGAAGCTTTCTTT. Amino acid sequence: CSVDQATNTEAFF. Using reference TRBV29-1 and TRBJ1-1 for the parts outside the CDR3, the full variable domain is SAVISQKPSRDICQRGTSLTIQCQVDSQVTMMFWYRQQPGQSLTLIATANQGSEATYESGFVIDKFPISRPNLTFSTLTVSNMSPEDSSIYLCSVDQATNTEAFFGQGTRLTVV.

V is TRBV3-1 and J is TRBJ2-5; 9 bases map to TRBD1. Germline CDR1 is LGHDT and CDR2 is YNNKEL (reference sequence). V lost 0 bases, J lost 0 bases, and 2 bases stayed unmatched. The CDR3 extends over 16 amino acids. CDR3 protein: CASSQDRTGDQETQYF. The CDR3 nucleotides read TGTGCCAGCAGCCAAGACCGGACAGGGGACCAAGAGACCCAGTACTTC.

The rearrangement uses TRBV5-4 and TRBJ1-2, with a weak D call TRBD1 (5 bases). The V end lost 4 bases, the J end lost 7 bases, and 17 bases lay between the germline ends. This CDR3 is built from 14 residues. Per the germline V gene, CDR1 is SGHNT and CDR2 is YYREEE (reference sequence). CDR3 region: CASSLEVGGIGYTF. CDR3 DNA: TGTGCCAGCAGCCTAGAGGTGGGGGGTATTGGCTACACCTTC.

V is TRBV19 and J is TRBJ1-6, with D unclear. The CDR3 totals 16 residues. Germline V lookup: CDR1 LNHDA, CDR2 SQIVND (reference sequence). Deletions cut 0 bases from V and 0 bases from J, with 6 bases between. CDR3 sequence (DNA): TGTGCCAGTAGTATAGAATGGAGCTCCTATAATTCACCCCTCCACTTT. Protein: CASSIEWSSYNSPLHF.